The clone carrying this T cell receptor (beta chain) shows up as medium-sized by frequency. Antigen specificity is unknown. Germline lookup yields CDR1 MNHEY and CDR2 SVGAGI. CDR3 size: 14 residues. TRB was amplified by touch-down multiplex PCR, primer pools A and B combined. TCRdb re-analyzed the multiplex PCR reads; it lists each CDR3 protein once, without DNA. In all, the sample yields about 8,100 distinct CDR3 sequences. Tens of thousands of genome equivalents of blood DNA were amplified for TRB. These data originate in a study of T cell clusters in autoimmune cytopenias. General study findings and limits: Exclusive TRB clusters were around 2.9-fold more numerous in healthy donors than in active autoimmune hepatitis.

This chain joins TRBV6-5 and TRBJ2-7; absent DNA, TCRdb's TRBD1 call cannot be checked. Source material: peripheral blood. The TCR was taken from a human donor with an autoimmune cytopenia or autoimmune hepatitis (not recorded which). The CDR3 loop reads CASSFAGQSYEQYF.